A selection of T cell receptor beta chains follows, all from one sample in a study of response to subunit inactivated influenza vaccine. TCRdb recomputed calls from the RT-PCR reads with MiXCR, one row per CDR3 protein. The data hold 750,000 to 850,000 distinct CDR3 sequences, with about a fifth observed a single time. The sample consisted of PBMCs from blood, taken around 5 days after vaccination. Receptors were obtained from a man aged 45 to 65 who received an inactivated influenza vaccine. Each CDR3 is given with its conserved first and last residue. Each record gives: clone size, J gene, D gene, V gene, CDR3 protein, CDR3 DNA. D genes are given only for firm matches. For some rows the clone size is stated as once, few or many, or as a class when expanded; others skip it.

abundance: .; j_gene: TRBJ1-2; d_gene: .; v_gene: TRBV20-1; CDR3aa: CSARVDRGEGGGYTF; CDR3nt: TGCAGTGCTAGAGTCGATCGGGGAGAAGGGGGTGGCTACACCTTC
abundance: few; j_gene: TRBJ2-7; d_gene: .; v_gene: TRBV7-2; CDR3aa: CASSWGSLGEQYF; CDR3nt: TGTGCCAGCAGCTGGGGGTCACTTGGAGAGCAGTACTTC
abundance: .; j_gene: TRBJ1-4; d_gene: .; v_gene: TRBV6-2/TRBV6-3; CDR3aa: CASSYSRTTNEKLFF; CDR3nt: TGTGCCAGCAGTTACTCAAGGACAACTAATGAAAAACTGTTTTTT
abundance: .; j_gene: TRBJ2-5; d_gene: .; v_gene: TRBV20-1; CDR3aa: CSARDRQQETQYF; CDR3nt: TGCAGTGCTAGAGATAGGCAGCAAGAGACCCAGTACTTC
abundance: .; j_gene: TRBJ2-1; d_gene: TRBD2; v_gene: TRBV5-1; CDR3aa: CASSRKPSSGGLDEQFF; CDR3nt: TGCGCCAGCAGCCGCAAACCCTCTAGCGGGGGGCTCGATGAGCAGTTCTTC
abundance: few; j_gene: TRBJ2-1; d_gene: TRBD2; v_gene: TRBV10-3; CDR3aa: CAIKASGSGTYNEQFF; CDR3nt: TGTGCCATCAAGGCTAGCGGGAGTGGAACGTACAATGAGCAGTTCTTC
abundance: few; j_gene: TRBJ1-1; d_gene: .; v_gene: TRBV20-1; CDR3aa: CSARDKLQGPAFF; CDR3nt: TGCAGTGCTAGAGATAAACTCCAGGGGCCAGCTTTCTTT
abundance: few; j_gene: TRBJ1-4; d_gene: .; v_gene: TRBV6-1; CDR3aa: CASSPDWATNEKLFF; CDR3nt: TGTGCCAGCAGTCCTGACTGGGCAACTAATGAAAAACTGTTTTTT
abundance: few; j_gene: TRBJ1-1; d_gene: .; v_gene: TRBV29-1; CDR3aa: CSVARTPVNTEAFF; CDR3nt: TGCAGCGTGGCCCGGACTCCGGTGAACACTGAAGCTTTCTTT
abundance: few; j_gene: TRBJ2-3; d_gene: TRBD2; v_gene: TRBV6-5; CDR3aa: CASSYSTTSGRRDTQYF; CDR3nt: TGTGCCAGCAGTTACTCCACGACTAGCGGGAGAAGGGATACGCAGTATTTT
abundance: .; j_gene: TRBJ2-5; d_gene: .; v_gene: TRBV5-1; CDR3aa: CASAGTPDEETQYF; CDR3nt: TGCGCCAGCGCCGGGACACCGGACGAAGAGACCCAGTACTTC
abundance: .; j_gene: TRBJ2-7; d_gene: TRBD1; v_gene: TRBV20-1; CDR3aa: CSVQQGESSYEQYF; CDR3nt: TGCAGTGTTCAACAGGGGGAGAGCTCCTACGAGCAGTACTTC
abundance: .; j_gene: TRBJ2-3; d_gene: .; v_gene: TRBV20-1; CDR3aa: CSAEGGSTRTDTQYF; CDR3nt: TGCAGTGCTGAAGGGGGGTCTACCCGCACAGATACGCAGTATTTT
abundance: few; j_gene: TRBJ2-3; d_gene: TRBD2; v_gene: TRBV28; CDR3aa: CASSLGVQRGPPGTQYF; CDR3nt: TGTGCCAGCAGCCTGGGCGTCCAGCGGGGCCCCCCCGGTACGCAGTATTTT
abundance: .; j_gene: TRBJ1-5; d_gene: .; v_gene: TRBV7-9; CDR3aa: CASSLELQPQHF; CDR3nt: TGTGCCAGCAGCTTAGAGCTTCAGCCCCAGCATTTT
abundance: .; j_gene: TRBJ2-7; d_gene: .; v_gene: TRBV5-1; CDR3aa: CASSLHSDEQYF; CDR3nt: TGCGCCAGCAGCTTGCACTCGGACGAGCAGTACTTC
abundance: .; j_gene: TRBJ2-7; d_gene: TRBD2; v_gene: TRBV5-1; CDR3aa: CASNVAGSSYEQYF; CDR3nt: TGCGCCAGCAACGTAGCGGGTAGCTCCTACGAGCAGTACTTC
abundance: .; j_gene: TRBJ2-1; d_gene: TRBD1; v_gene: TRBV7-2; CDR3aa: CASSSDRGVDEQFF; CDR3nt: TGTGCCAGCAGCTCGGACAGGGGGGTAGATGAGCAGTTCTTC
abundance: .; j_gene: TRBJ1-4; d_gene: TRBD1; v_gene: TRBV4-3; CDR3aa: CASSQERLTGANEKLFF; CDR3nt: TGCGCCAGCAGCCAAGAACGGCTTACAGGGGCTAATGAAAAACTGTTTTTT
abundance: .; j_gene: TRBJ2-7; d_gene: TRBD2; v_gene: TRBV2; CDR3aa: CASSESGSSGNSYEQYF; CDR3nt: TGTGCCAGCAGTGAAAGCGGGTCTAGCGGGAATAGTTACGAGCAGTACTTC
abundance: .; j_gene: TRBJ2-7; d_gene: .; v_gene: TRBV10-3; CDR3aa: CAISVGTTGHEQYF; CDR3nt: TGTGCCATCAGTGTGGGGACCACAGGGCACGAGCAGTACTTC
abundance: .; j_gene: TRBJ2-2; d_gene: TRBD1; v_gene: TRBV12-3/TRBV12-4; CDR3aa: CASRGDRDSYTGELFF; CDR3nt: TGTGCCAGCAGGGGGGACAGGGATTCGTACACCGGGGAGCTGTTTTTT
abundance: .; j_gene: TRBJ2-2; d_gene: TRBD1; v_gene: TRBV7-9; CDR3aa: CASSSWTGNTGELFF; CDR3nt: TGTGCCAGCAGCTCTTGGACAGGGAACACCGGGGAGCTGTTTTTT
abundance: .; j_gene: TRBJ2-2; d_gene: .; v_gene: TRBV20-1; CDR3aa: CSARELTANTGELFF; CDR3nt: TGCAGTGCTAGAGAGCTGACAGCGAACACCGGGGAGCTGTTTTTT
abundance: .; j_gene: TRBJ1-5; d_gene: .; v_gene: TRBV12-3/TRBV12-4; CDR3aa: CASRGHGQPQHF; CDR3nt: TGTGCCAGCAGAGGACACGGTCAGCCCCAGCATTTT
abundance: .; j_gene: TRBJ2-5; d_gene: TRBD1; v_gene: TRBV7-9; CDR3aa: CASSPPTGWETQYF; CDR3nt: TGTGCCAGCAGCCCACCGACAGGGTGGGAGACCCAGTACTTC
abundance: few; j_gene: TRBJ2-5; d_gene: TRBD2; v_gene: TRBV6-1; CDR3aa: CASRSGTIGETQYF; CDR3nt: TGTGCCAGCAGATCCGGGACTATAGGGGAGACCCAGTACTTC
abundance: .; j_gene: TRBJ2-1; d_gene: .; v_gene: TRBV6-2/TRBV6-3; CDR3aa: CASKALFSWDTDNEQFF; CDR3nt: TGTGCCAGCAAGGCTCTTTTTTCGTGGGATACCGACAATGAGCAGTTCTTC
abundance: .; j_gene: TRBJ2-3; d_gene: .; v_gene: TRBV7-8; CDR3aa: CASSPGLGVLTQYF; CDR3nt: TGTGCCAGCAGCCCAGGACTGGGGGTCCTGACGCAGTATTTT
abundance: few; j_gene: TRBJ2-5; d_gene: TRBD2; v_gene: TRBV20-1; CDR3aa: CSAGTSGDQETQYF; CDR3nt: TGCAGTGCCGGGACTAGCGGGGACCAAGAGACCCAGTACTTC
abundance: few; j_gene: TRBJ1-2; d_gene: .; v_gene: TRBV6-2/TRBV6-3; CDR3aa: CASSYSRGGYTF; CDR3nt: TGTGCCAGCAGTTACTCCCGCGGGGGCTACACCTTC
abundance: few; j_gene: TRBJ1-3; d_gene: .; v_gene: TRBV11-2; CDR3aa: CASSQTGSGNTIYF; CDR3nt: TGTGCCAGCAGCCAAACAGGGTCCGGAAACACCATATATTTT
abundance: .; j_gene: TRBJ2-5; d_gene: .; v_gene: TRBV7-9; CDR3aa: CASSLAGRTQYF; CDR3nt: TGTGCCAGCAGCTTGGCGGGAAGGACCCAGTACTTC
abundance: many; j_gene: TRBJ2-1; d_gene: .; v_gene: TRBV5-4; CDR3aa: CASSPRFLGELFF; CDR3nt: TGTGCCAGCAGCCCCCGTTTTCTCGGGGAGTTGTTCTTC
abundance: .; j_gene: TRBJ2-7; d_gene: .; v_gene: TRBV24-1; CDR3aa: CATSTGMGGEQYF; CDR3nt: TGTGCCACCAGCACAGGGATGGGGGGCGAGCAGTACTTC
abundance: many; j_gene: TRBJ1-2; d_gene: .; v_gene: TRBV6-2/TRBV6-3; CDR3aa: CASSGGGIYGYTF; CDR3nt: TGTGCCAGCAGCGGGGGAGGAATCTATGGCTACACCTTC
abundance: .; j_gene: TRBJ2-5; d_gene: TRBD2; v_gene: TRBV7-2; CDR3aa: CASSQNSGRAFKETQYF; CDR3nt: TGTGCCAGCAGCCAAAATAGCGGGAGGGCCTTCAAAGAGACCCAGTACTTC
abundance: many; j_gene: TRBJ2-1; d_gene: .; v_gene: TRBV29-1; CDR3aa: CSVFGLGNYNEQFF; CDR3nt: TGCAGCGTTTTCGGATTGGGAAACTACAATGAGCAGTTCTTC
abundance: few; j_gene: TRBJ2-5; d_gene: .; v_gene: TRBV30; CDR3aa: CAWSVPPETQYF; CDR3nt: TGTGCCTGGAGTGTACCCCCAGAGACCCAGTACTTC
abundance: few; j_gene: TRBJ2-1; d_gene: TRBD2; v_gene: TRBV6-4; CDR3aa: CASSVSGTSGSDEQFF; CDR3nt: TGTGCCAGCAGTGTATCCGGGACTAGCGGGTCCGATGAGCAGTTCTTC
abundance: .; j_gene: TRBJ2-2; d_gene: .; v_gene: TRBV5-1; CDR3aa: CASSSLNELGTGELFF; CDR3nt: TGCGCCAGCAGCTCCCTTAACGAATTAGGCACCGGGGAGCTGTTTTTT
abundance: .; j_gene: TRBJ2-1; d_gene: TRBD2; v_gene: TRBV5-1; CDR3aa: CASKSSGRFREQFF; CDR3nt: TGCGCCAGCAAATCTAGCGGGAGATTTAGAGAGCAGTTCTTC
abundance: .; j_gene: TRBJ2-3; d_gene: TRBD2; v_gene: TRBV7-8; CDR3aa: CASSLLLRRGSTDTQYF; CDR3nt: TGTGCCAGCAGCTTACTTCTAAGGCGGGGGAGCACAGATACGCAGTATTTT
abundance: .; j_gene: TRBJ2-7; d_gene: .; v_gene: TRBV5-6; CDR3aa: CASSASGHSYEQYF; CDR3nt: TGTGCCAGCAGCGCGTCGGGACACTCCTACGAGCAGTACTTC
abundance: many; j_gene: TRBJ2-1; d_gene: .; v_gene: TRBV28; CDR3aa: CASSLAGRYEQFF; CDR3nt: TGTGCCAGCAGTTTAGCGGGACGGTATGAGCAGTTCTTC
abundance: few; j_gene: TRBJ2-5; d_gene: .; v_gene: TRBV7-2; CDR3aa: CASSFNLQETQYF; CDR3nt: TGTGCCAGCAGCTTCAACTTACAAGAGACCCAGTACTTC
abundance: few; j_gene: TRBJ2-7; d_gene: .; v_gene: TRBV30; CDR3aa: CAWSWGISSYEQYF; CDR3nt: TGTGCCTGGAGCTGGGGCATCAGCTCCTACGAGCAGTACTTC
abundance: .; j_gene: TRBJ2-5; d_gene: .; v_gene: TRBV7-9; CDR3aa: CASSSRVRFGEETQYF; CDR3nt: TGTGCCAGCAGCTCCCGTGTACGGTTTGGAGAAGAGACCCAGTACTTC
abundance: many; j_gene: TRBJ2-1; d_gene: TRBD2; v_gene: TRBV12-3/TRBV12-4; CDR3aa: CASSRRTSSYEQFF; CDR3nt: TGTGCCAGCAGTCGCCGGACTAGTAGTTATGAGCAGTTCTTC